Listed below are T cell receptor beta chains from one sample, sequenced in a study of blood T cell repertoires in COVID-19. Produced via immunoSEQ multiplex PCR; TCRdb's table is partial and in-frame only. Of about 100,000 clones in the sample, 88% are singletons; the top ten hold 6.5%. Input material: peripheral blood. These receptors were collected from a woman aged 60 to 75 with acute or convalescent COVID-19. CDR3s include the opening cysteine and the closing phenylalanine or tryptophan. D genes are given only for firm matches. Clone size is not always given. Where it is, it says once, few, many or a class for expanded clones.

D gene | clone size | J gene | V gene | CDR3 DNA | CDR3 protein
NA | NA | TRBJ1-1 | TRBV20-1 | TGCAGTGCTAGTGGCTTTGCTGGGGGGGAAATTGGTGAAGCTTTCTTT | CSASGFAGGEIGEAFF
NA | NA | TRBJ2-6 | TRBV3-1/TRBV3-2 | TGTGCCAGCAGCCAAGGTAACAACGTCCTGACTTTC | CASSQGNNVLTF
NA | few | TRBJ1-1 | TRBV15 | TGTGCCACCAGCATGGGGGACACCAGTCCTGAGAACACTGAAGCTTTCTTT | CATSMGDTSPENTEAFF
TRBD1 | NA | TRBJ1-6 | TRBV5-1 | TGCGCCAGCAGCACTGGGACAGCCAATTCACCCCTCCACTTT | CASSTGTANSPLHF
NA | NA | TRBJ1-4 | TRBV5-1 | TGCGCCAGCAGCTTGTTAGGCGAGGTGACGGAAAAACTGTTTTTT | CASSLLGEVTEKLFF
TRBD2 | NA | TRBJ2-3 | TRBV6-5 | TGTGCCAGCAGTAGACTAGCGGGAGAACCTGATACGCAGTATTTT | CASSRLAGEPDTQYF
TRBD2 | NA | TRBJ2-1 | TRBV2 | TGTGCCAGAGGGGGACTAGCGGCGACTGAGCAGTTCTTC | CARGGLAATEQFF
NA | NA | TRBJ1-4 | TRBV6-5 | TGTGCCAGCCGGACAGTCGCAACTAATGAAAAACTGTTTTTT | CASRTVATNEKLFF
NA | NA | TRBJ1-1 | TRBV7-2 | TGTGCCAGCAGCTTAGTGGGGGGTTGGGAAGCTTTCTTT | CASSLVGGWEAFF
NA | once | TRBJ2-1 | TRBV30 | TGTGCCTGGACCCGATTCGAGGGCAATGAGCAGTTCTTC | CAWTRFEGNEQFF
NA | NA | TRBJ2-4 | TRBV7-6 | TGTGCCAGCAGCTTAGGGAGGGCCCAAAACATTCAGTACTTC | CASSLGRAQNIQYF
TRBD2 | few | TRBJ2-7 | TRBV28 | TGTGCCAGCAGTTTATCGCCTAGCGGGAGTTACGAGCAGTACTTC | CASSLSPSGSYEQYF
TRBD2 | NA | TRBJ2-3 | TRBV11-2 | TGTGCCAGCAGCTTATCACTAGCGGGAAGTGCAGATACGCAGTATTTT | CASSLSLAGSADTQYF
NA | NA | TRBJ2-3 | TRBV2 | TGTGCCAGCAGTGACCGACTAGTAAGCACAGATACGCAGTATTTT | CASSDRLVSTDTQYF
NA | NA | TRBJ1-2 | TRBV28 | TGTGCCAGCAGTTTCCAGAACTATGGCTACACCTTC | CASSFQNYGYTF
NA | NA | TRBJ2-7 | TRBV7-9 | TGTGCCAGCAGCTTTTCCGCTAATAACTACGAGCAGTACTTC | CASSFSANNYEQYF
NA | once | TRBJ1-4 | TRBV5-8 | TGTGCCAGCAGCCTCTGGGCAGCCAGAAATGAAAAACTGTTTTTT | CASSLWAARNEKLFF
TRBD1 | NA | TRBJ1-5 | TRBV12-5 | TGTGCTAGTGGTTCGATGACAGGGGGTCAGCCCCAGCATTTT | CASGSMTGGQPQHF
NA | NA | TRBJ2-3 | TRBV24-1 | TGTGCCACTCGAGCCGGGACTGCATCCACAGATACGCAGTATTTT | CATRAGTASTDTQYF
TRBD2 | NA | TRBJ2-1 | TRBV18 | TGTGCCAGCTTACACCGACTAGCGGGAGATCGAGAGGGCTCCTACAATGAGCAGTTCTTC | CASLHRLAGDREGSYNEQFF